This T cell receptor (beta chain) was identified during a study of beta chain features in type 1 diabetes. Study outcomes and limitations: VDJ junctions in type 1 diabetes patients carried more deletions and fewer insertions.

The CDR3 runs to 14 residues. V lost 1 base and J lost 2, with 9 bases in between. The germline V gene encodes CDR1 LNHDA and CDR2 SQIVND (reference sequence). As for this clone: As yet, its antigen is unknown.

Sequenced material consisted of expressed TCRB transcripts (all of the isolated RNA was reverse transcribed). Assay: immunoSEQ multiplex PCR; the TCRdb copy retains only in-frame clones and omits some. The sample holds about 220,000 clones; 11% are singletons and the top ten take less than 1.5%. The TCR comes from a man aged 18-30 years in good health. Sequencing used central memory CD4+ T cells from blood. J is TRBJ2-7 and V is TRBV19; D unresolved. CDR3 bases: TGTGCCAGTAGTATAGTGGGCAGTACCTACGAGCAGTACTTC. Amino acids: CASSIVGSTYEQYF.